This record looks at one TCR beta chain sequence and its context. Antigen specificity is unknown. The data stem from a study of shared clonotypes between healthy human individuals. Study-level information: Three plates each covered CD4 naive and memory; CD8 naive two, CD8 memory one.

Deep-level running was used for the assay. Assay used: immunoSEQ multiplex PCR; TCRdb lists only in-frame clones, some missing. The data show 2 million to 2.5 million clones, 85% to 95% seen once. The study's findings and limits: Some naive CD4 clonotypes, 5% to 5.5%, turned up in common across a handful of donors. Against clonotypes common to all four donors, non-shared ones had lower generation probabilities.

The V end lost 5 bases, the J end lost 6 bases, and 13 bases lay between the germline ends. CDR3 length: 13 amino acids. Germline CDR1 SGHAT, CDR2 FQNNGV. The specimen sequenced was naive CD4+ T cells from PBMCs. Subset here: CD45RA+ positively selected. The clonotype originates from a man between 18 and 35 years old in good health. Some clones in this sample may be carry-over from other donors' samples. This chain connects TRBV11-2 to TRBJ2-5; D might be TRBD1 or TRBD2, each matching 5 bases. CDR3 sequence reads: CASSPTRGKTQYF. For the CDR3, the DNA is TGTGCCAGCAGCCCAACGAGGGGAAAGACCCAGTACTTC. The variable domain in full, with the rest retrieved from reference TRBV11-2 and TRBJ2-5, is EAGVAQSPRYKIIEKRQSVAFWCNPISGHATLYWYQQILGQGPKLLIQFQNNGVVDDSQLPKDRFSAERLKGVDSTLKIQPAKLEDSAVYLCASSPTRGKTQYFGPGTRLLVL.